This T cell receptor (beta chain) was obtained from a study of vaccination effects on CD4 cells after COVID-19. Overall study: Peptide-pool stimulation followed by sequencing identified expanded antigen-specific CD4+ clonotypes in the ViraFEST assay.

Subsequent to roughly 9 days of culture, CD4+ T cells were isolated. The CDR3 consists of 15 residues. Germline CDR1 MGHDK, CDR2 SYGVNS. V lost 4 bases, J lost 2 bases, and 9 bases lay in between. Of note for this clone: The target antigen is unknown.

The study, taken as a whole, reports: Marked clonal contraction of both clone types appeared late after vaccination.

Sequenced by immunoSEQ multiplex PCR; TCRdb stores in-frame clones only, minus some. The data contain more than 40,000 clones, 70% to 80% of them seen just once; the ten biggest clones take up around 11%. The V call is TRBV25-1, the J call TRBJ2-6; D call uncertain. The source was CD4+ T cells from PBMCs cultured without peptide, collected before COVID-19 vaccination. The sequence was obtained from a human donor who had a prior SARS-CoV-2 infection. This CDR3 reads CASSVKSAGANVLTF. Written as DNA, the CDR3 is TGTGCCAGCAGTGTAAAATCCGCTGGGGCCAACGTCCTGACTTTC.